These 18 T cell receptor beta chains came from one sample sequenced in a study of blood T cell repertoires in COVID-19. This table comes from immunoSEQ multiplex PCR, and its TCRdb copy is limited to in-frame clones, with some not included. The sample contains approximately 35,000 clones, under 85% of which appear only once. The sequencing sample was made of peripheral blood. Every receptor here comes from a man older than 75 with acute or convalescent COVID-19.

This chain uses TRBV15 with TRBJ2-7, with TRBD1 matching over 9 bases. Looked up from germline, CDR1 is LNHNV and CDR2 is YYDKDF (reference sequence). The CDR3 loop spans 17 amino acids. V lost 1 base and J lost 5; bases outside the gene matches: 12. The CDR3 region is CATSRAGVGTGLNEQYF. CDR3 DNA: TGTGCCACCAGCAGAGCGGGCGTGGGGACAGGGCTCAACGAGCAGTACTTC.

This chain uses TRBV7-3 with TRBJ2-1; a weak D match, TRBD1 (5 bases). The CDR3 has 14 residues. V was pared by 5 bases and J by 10 bases, with 18 bases between. The V gene's germline CDR1 is SGHTA and CDR2 FQGTGA. CDR3 sequence reads: CASSPRQFPSEQFF. For the CDR3, the DNA is TGTGCCAGCAGCCCCCGACAGTTTCCCAGCGAGCAGTTCTTC. Using reference TRBV7-3 and TRBJ2-1 for the parts outside the CDR3, the full variable domain is GAGVSQTPSNKVTEKGKYVELRCDPISGHTALYWYRQSLGQGPEFLIYFQGTGAADDSGLPNDRFFAVRPEGSVSTLKIQRTERGDSAVYLCASSPRQFPSEQFFGPGTRLTVL.

The rearrangement joins TRBV28 to TRBJ1-3; possible D gene TRBD1, 5 bases. Per the germline V gene, CDR1 is MDHEN and CDR2 is SYDVKM. The CDR3 runs to 16 residues. V was cut by 5 bases and J by 0 bases, with 14 bases left in between. The CDR3 DNA reads as TGTGCCAGCAGTCGGGTTCAGGGCAGCTCTGGAAACACCATATATTTT. This codes for CASSRVQGSSGNTIYF.

This clone was seen a few times. This chain uses TRBV2 with TRBJ1-4; a possible D gene is TRBD1 (6 bases). Germline CDR1 is SNHLY and CDR2 is FYNNEI. The V end was cut by 7 bases, the J end by 16 bases, with 22 bases between. The CDR3 totals 13 residues. The CDR3 coding sequence is TGTGCCAGCACCCGATTACGGACAGAAGGAAGGTTTTTT. Amino acids: CASTRLRTEGRFF.

V gene TRBV3-1 (or the pseudogene TRBV3-2) combines with J gene TRBJ2-5; 12 bases agree with TRBD1. Per germline, CDR1 LGHDT and CDR2 YNNKEL (reference sequence). The CDR3 is made up of 17 amino acids. The junction had 3 bases not matched to a gene; V was cut back by 1 base and J by 0 bases. The DNA for the CDR3 is TGTGCCAGCAGCCAAGGTCGGGACAGGGGGCACCAAGAGACCCAGTACTTC. Encoded protein: CASSQGRDRGHQETQYF.

In this sample, this clone turned up a few times. V is TRBV7-9 and J is TRBJ2-7; maybe TRBD2 (6 bases). This CDR3 is 14 amino acids long. The ends were cut back, 4 bases at V and 4 bases at J, with 14 bases in the middle. Per the germline V gene, CDR1 is SEHNR and CDR2 is FQNEAQ (reference sequence). The CDR3 DNA is TGTGCCAGCAGCTCCGGGACTGAAGTTTACGAGCAGTACTTC. Its protein product is CASSSGTEVYEQYF.

This chain uses TRBV19 with TRBJ2-1; the D gene is possibly TRBD1 (5 bases). The CDR3 loop spans 17 amino acids. Germline V gene lookup returns CDR1 LNHDA and CDR2 SQIVND (reference sequence). Trimming pared 0 bases from V and 5 bases from J, leaving 17 bases between. Here the CDR3 DNA reads TGTGCCAGTAGTATAGATCTAGGCAGGGCGGAAGACAATGAGCAGTTCTTC. Translating it yields CASSIDLGRAEDNEQFF.

Only a few counts were recorded for this clone. The chain has TRBV2 and TRBJ1-1; the D is unclear. CDR3 length: 13 amino acids. Trimming took 5 bases from V and 7 from J, leaving 14 bases between them. The germline CDR1 and CDR2 sequences are SNHLY and FYNNEI. The CDR3 DNA reads as TGTGCCAGCAGTCCGATTAGGCGAGGTGAAGCTTTCTTT. Translation gives CASSPIRRGEAFF.

This clone was seen a handful of times. This chain joins TRBV30 and TRBJ1-2, with 7 bases that match TRBD1. J gave up 0 bases and V 3 bases, and 1 base lay outside the gene matches. This CDR3 contains 13 residues. Germline CDR1 and CDR2: GTSNPN and SVGIG (reference sequence). CDR3 in amino acids: CAWSRGANYGYTF. CDR3 coding DNA: TGTGCCTGGAGCAGGGGGGCTAACTATGGCTACACCTTC.

This chain joins TRBV6-1 and TRBJ1-5; 12 bases map to TRBD1. This CDR3 has 14 amino acids. From germline, CDR1 is MNHNS and CDR2 SASEGT. V was clipped by 3 bases and J by 9 bases; unmatched bases: 3. This CDR3 is CASSDPGQGAPQHF. Here the CDR3 DNA reads TGTGCCAGCAGTGACCCGGGACAGGGGGCGCCCCAGCATTTT.

The chain carries TRBV12-3 or TRBV12-4 and TRBJ2-1; 7 nucleotides match TRBD1. The CDR3 contains 13 residues. J was trimmed by 8 bases and V by 5 bases; bases with no gene match: 6. The CDR3 region is CASSIQTGDEQFF. The CDR3 region has the DNA TGTGCCAGCAGTATTCAAACAGGGGATGAGCAGTTCTTC.

In its sample, this clone was seen once. V and J are TRBV11-3 and TRBJ2-1; 11 positions match TRBD2. CDR3 length: 16 amino acids. Germline V lookup: CDR1 SGHNT, CDR2 YENEEA. With 0 bases clipped from V and 5 bases from J, the junction kept 3 bases outside the gene matches. The CDR3 sequence: CASSLDSGGGNNEQFF. As DNA, the CDR3 is TGTGCCAGCAGCTTAGATAGCGGGGGGGGAAACAATGAGCAGTTCTTC.

CDR3 loop: CASSLRPPQPQHF. CDR3 bases: TGTGCCAGCAGCCTTCGTCCCCCTCAGCCCCAGCATTTT. The chain couples TRBV3-1 (or the pseudogene TRBV3-2) to TRBJ1-5; D uncertain. V lost 4 bases and J lost 6, with 10 bases in between. Germline CDR1 is LGHDT and CDR2 is YNNKEL (reference sequence). The length of the CDR3 is 13 residues.

The chain combines TRBV14 with TRBJ1-5; 7 positions match TRBD1. Germline CDR1 SGHDN, CDR2 FVKESK. This CDR3 contains 15 residues. J lost 4 bases, V lost 1 base, and 4 bases had no gene match. CDR3 protein: CASSQALTGNQPQHF. CDR3 in DNA: TGTGCCAGCAGCCAAGCTCTGACAGGGAATCAGCCCCAGCATTTT.

This clone was seen once. This rearrangement joins TRBV7-3 to TRBJ2-3, with 14 nucleotides matching TRBD2. V lost 2 bases to trimming and J lost 4 bases; unmatched junction nucleotides: 8. Looked up from germline, CDR1 is SGHTA and CDR2 is FQGTGA. The CDR3 totals 18 residues. CDR3 sequence: CASSLYGTSGSVADTQYF. CDR3 DNA sequence: TGTGCCAGCAGCTTATACGGGACTAGCGGGAGTGTAGCAGATACGCAGTATTTT.

DNA for the CDR3: TGCGCCAGCAGCCCTGGGGACCGGGACTCAAACATTCAGTACTTC. Its protein is CASSPGDRDSNIQYF. The chain has TRBV4-1 and TRBJ2-4; D perhaps matches TRBD2 (6 bases). Germline V lookup: CDR1 MGHRA, CDR2 YSYEKL. There are 15 residues in the CDR3. The V gene lost 4 bases and the J gene lost 6 bases, with 16 bases spanning the gap.

The V call is TRBV27, the J call TRBJ2-1, with 8 bases identical to TRBD1. Per the germline V gene, CDR1 is MNHEY and CDR2 is SMNVEV (reference sequence). Germline trimming cut 5 bases from V and 7 bases from J; bases unmatched to any gene: 28. The CDR3 contains 21 residues. The CDR3 region is CASSQGQDVTTIKGDPNEQFF. The CDR3 DNA follows: TGTGCCAGCAGTCAGGGACAGGACGTTACTACAATAAAGGGGGATCCTAATGAGCAGTTCTTC.

This chain joins TRBV7-8 and TRBJ2-5; 7 bases are a match to TRBD1. The CDR3 sequence is 16 residues long. Germline V CDR1 and CDR2: SGHVS, FQNEAQ. After removal of 4 bases from V and 2 bases from J, the junction contained 10 bases not matched to a gene. The CDR3 DNA reads as TGTGCCAGCAGCTACCTGACCGGGACAGCTCAAGAGACCCAGTACTTC. This translates into CASSYLTGTAQETQYF.